This T cell receptor beta chain was sequenced during a study of blood T cells in healthy people across ages. A second PCR of 7 to 11 cycles used a sample-barcoded 5' primer and a J-beta primer mix. TCRdb ran MiXCR on the 5' RACE reads and lists one entry per CDR3 protein. The sample shows about a million distinct CDR3 sequences, around 54% of them seen only once. V was cut by 3 bases and J by 6 bases, with 11 bases left in between. The CDR3 sequence is 13 residues long. CDR1 is ENHRY, CDR2 SYGVKD, per germline. The sample consisted of blood. This sequence originates from an older woman in good health. The chain joins TRBV10-3 to TRBJ1-2, with a possible D match to TRBD1 (5 bases). The CDR3 is CAISELGVHGYTF. CDR3 in DNA: TGTGCCATCAGTGAATTAGGGGTCCATGGCTACACCTTC.